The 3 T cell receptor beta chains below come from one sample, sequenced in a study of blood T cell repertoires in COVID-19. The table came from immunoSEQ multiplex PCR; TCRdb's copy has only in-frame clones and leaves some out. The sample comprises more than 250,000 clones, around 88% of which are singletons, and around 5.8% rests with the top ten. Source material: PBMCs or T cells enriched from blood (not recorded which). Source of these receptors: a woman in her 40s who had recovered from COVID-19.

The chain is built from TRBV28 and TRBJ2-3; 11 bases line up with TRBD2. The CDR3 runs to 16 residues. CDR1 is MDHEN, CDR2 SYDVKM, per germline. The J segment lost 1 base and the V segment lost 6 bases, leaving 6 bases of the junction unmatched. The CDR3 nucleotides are TGTGCCAGCAGCGAATTGGGACTAGCGGGCACAGATACGCAGTATTTT. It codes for CASSELGLAGTDTQYF.

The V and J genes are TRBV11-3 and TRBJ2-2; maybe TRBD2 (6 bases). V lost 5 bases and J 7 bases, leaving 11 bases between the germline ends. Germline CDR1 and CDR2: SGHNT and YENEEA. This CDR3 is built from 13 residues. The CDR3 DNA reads TGTGCCAGCAGCCCGGGACTCGTCGGGGAGCTGTTTTTT. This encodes CASSPGLVGELFF.

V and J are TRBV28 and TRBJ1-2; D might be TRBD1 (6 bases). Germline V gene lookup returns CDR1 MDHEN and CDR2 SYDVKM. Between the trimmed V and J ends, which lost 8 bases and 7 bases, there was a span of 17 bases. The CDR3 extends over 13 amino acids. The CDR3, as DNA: TGTGCCAGCCAACAGGGAGTTGTAGGTGGCTACACCTTC. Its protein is CASQQGVVGGYTF.